Listed below are T cell receptor beta chains from one sample, sequenced in a study of blood T cell repertoires in COVID-19. Clones were read by immunoSEQ multiplex PCR, and TCRdb kept only the in-frame ones, dropping some. The sample has 110,000 to 150,000 clones, about 89% seen once. The sequenced sample consisted of peripheral blood. These receptors originate from a man in his fifties or sixties with active or convalescent COVID-19. Each CDR3 is given with its conserved first and last residue. The order of the fields is J gene, D gene, V gene, clone size, CDR3 DNA, CDR3 protein. A D gene is named only where the DNA matches it firmly. Clone size, where shown, is once, few, many, or a class for clones that have expanded.

J gene: TRBJ1-4; D gene: -; V gene: TRBV20-1; clone size: once; CDR3 DNA: TGCAGTGCTAGTAATCCTGGGGCCAGCGATGAAAAACTGTTTTTT; CDR3 protein: CSASNPGASDEKLFF
J gene: TRBJ2-1; D gene: -; V gene: TRBV15; clone size: -; CDR3 DNA: TGTGCCACCAGCAGAGATGGAGGGTCTAAGAGGTTCTTC; CDR3 protein: CATSRDGGSKRFF
J gene: TRBJ2-7; D gene: TRBD1; V gene: TRBV6-5; clone size: -; CDR3 DNA: TGTGCCAGCGGCCGACCAGGGGGCTCCTACGAGCAGTACTTC; CDR3 protein: CASGRPGGSYEQYF
J gene: TRBJ2-3; D gene: -; V gene: TRBV19; clone size: -; CDR3 DNA: TGTGCCAGTATCCGCTCCACGCTAACTTCTAGCACAGATACGCAGTATTTT; CDR3 protein: CASIRSTLTSSTDTQYF
J gene: TRBJ2-1; D gene: -; V gene: TRBV27; clone size: -; CDR3 DNA: TGTGCCAGCAGGGGGGACTATGGACAGGGCATTTACAATGAGCAGTTCTTC; CDR3 protein: CASRGDYGQGIYNEQFF
J gene: TRBJ1-1; D gene: -; V gene: TRBV7-2; clone size: -; CDR3 DNA: TGTGCCAGCAGCTACCCGCCGGGGAGGGGTAGGACTGAAGCTTTCTTT; CDR3 protein: CASSYPPGRGRTEAFF
J gene: TRBJ2-7; D gene: TRBD1; V gene: TRBV10-3; clone size: -; CDR3 DNA: TGTGCCATCAGCCTCGGGACAGGGGTCATCGAGCAGTACTTC; CDR3 protein: CAISLGTGVIEQYF
J gene: TRBJ2-7; D gene: -; V gene: TRBV21-1; clone size: -; CDR3 DNA: TGTGCCAGCAGCAGAAGACTAGCGGGGGACTTAACCTACGAGCAGTACTTC; CDR3 protein: CASSRRLAGDLTYEQYF
J gene: TRBJ2-1; D gene: -; V gene: TRBV5-8; clone size: once; CDR3 DNA: TGTGCCAGCAGCTTGGGAGTAACCTCCCCCGGGAATGAGCAGTTCTTC; CDR3 protein: CASSLGVTSPGNEQFF
J gene: TRBJ1-1; D gene: -; V gene: TRBV29-1; clone size: -; CDR3 DNA: TGCAGCGTCCGATGGGGGGGGACTGAAGCTTTCTTT; CDR3 protein: CSVRWGGTEAFF
J gene: TRBJ2-1; D gene: -; V gene: TRBV30; clone size: -; CDR3 DNA: TGTGCCTGGAGTCTCCACCCCAGGGATGAGCAGTTCTTC; CDR3 protein: CAWSLHPRDEQFF
J gene: TRBJ1-1; D gene: -; V gene: TRBV12-3/TRBV12-4; clone size: -; CDR3 DNA: TGTGCCAGCGCACAGATGAACACTGAAGCTTTCTTT; CDR3 protein: CASAQMNTEAFF
J gene: TRBJ1-1; D gene: -; V gene: TRBV5-1; clone size: -; CDR3 DNA: TGCGCCAGCAGCTTGGCGGGAACGGGCACTGAAGCTTTCTTT; CDR3 protein: CASSLAGTGTEAFF
J gene: TRBJ2-2; D gene: -; V gene: TRBV9; clone size: -; CDR3 DNA: TGTGCCAGCAGCGTAGGAGGGCACGGGGAGCTGTTTTTT; CDR3 protein: CASSVGGHGELFF
J gene: TRBJ2-7; D gene: -; V gene: TRBV28; clone size: -; CDR3 DNA: TGTGCCAGCAGTGAGGGTTCGACGGCCTACGAGCAGTACTTC; CDR3 protein: CASSEGSTAYEQYF
J gene: TRBJ2-3; D gene: TRBD2; V gene: TRBV3-1/TRBV3-2; clone size: -; CDR3 DNA: TGTGCCAGCAGCCAAGAGATAAGGCCTAGCGGGATCACAGATACGCAGTATTTT; CDR3 protein: CASSQEIRPSGITDTQYF
J gene: TRBJ2-5; D gene: TRBD1; V gene: TRBV6-5; clone size: -; CDR3 DNA: TGTGCCAGCGTAACAGGGGCCGTAGAGACCCAGTACTTC; CDR3 protein: CASVTGAVETQYF
J gene: TRBJ2-1; D gene: -; V gene: TRBV16; clone size: -; CDR3 DNA: TGTGCCAGCAGCCAATATGAAAGGGCGGGCTACAATGAGCAGTTCTTC; CDR3 protein: CASSQYERAGYNEQFF
J gene: TRBJ1-1; D gene: TRBD1; V gene: TRBV28; clone size: few; CDR3 DNA: TGTGCCAGCACCAGATCGGACAGGGCCTACATATACACTGAAGCTTTCTTT; CDR3 protein: CASTRSDRAYIYTEAFF
J gene: TRBJ2-7; D gene: -; V gene: TRBV2; clone size: -; CDR3 DNA: TGTGCCAGCAGTGGCGGGTCCAGGGGTGCCTACGAGCAGTACTTC; CDR3 protein: CASSGGSRGAYEQYF
J gene: TRBJ2-7; D gene: -; V gene: TRBV6-2/TRBV6-3; clone size: -; CDR3 DNA: TGTGCCAGCAGTCAGACGTGGGAGAAGCAGTACTTC; CDR3 protein: CASSQTWEKQYF
J gene: TRBJ2-1; D gene: -; V gene: TRBV19; clone size: -; CDR3 DNA: TGTGCCAGTAGTATAGTAGCTCCCGGGTCCTACAATGAGCAGTTCTTC; CDR3 protein: CASSIVAPGSYNEQFF
J gene: TRBJ2-3; D gene: -; V gene: TRBV19; clone size: -; CDR3 DNA: TGTGCCAGTAGACCAGGAGGGAGTCGGGATACGCAGTATTTT; CDR3 protein: CASRPGGSRDTQYF
J gene: TRBJ2-1; D gene: TRBD1; V gene: TRBV7-9; clone size: -; CDR3 DNA: TGTGCCAGCAGCTTGGGGACAGGGAACTACAATGAGCAGTTCTTC; CDR3 protein: CASSLGTGNYNEQFF
J gene: TRBJ1-4; D gene: -; V gene: TRBV5-1; clone size: -; CDR3 DNA: TGCGCCAGCAGCCCGGCGGCCGGAACGAATGAAAAACTGTTTTTT; CDR3 protein: CASSPAAGTNEKLFF
J gene: TRBJ1-2; D gene: -; V gene: TRBV11-2; clone size: -; CDR3 DNA: TGTGCCAGCAGCTTATGGACTGAGGGTGGCTACACCTTC; CDR3 protein: CASSLWTEGGYTF
J gene: TRBJ1-3; D gene: -; V gene: TRBV9; clone size: -; CDR3 DNA: TGTGCCAGCAGCCCCTCGTTAGGGGGGGACACCATATATTTT; CDR3 protein: CASSPSLGGDTIYF
J gene: TRBJ2-2; D gene: TRBD1; V gene: TRBV24-1; clone size: -; CDR3 DNA: TGTGCCACCAGTGACTTGGGACAGGGGAGGCCCGGGGAGCTGTTTTTT; CDR3 protein: CATSDLGQGRPGELFF
J gene: TRBJ2-2; D gene: TRBD1; V gene: TRBV3-1/TRBV3-2; clone size: -; CDR3 DNA: TGTGCCAGCAGCCAAGAGCCAGGGGGAAGCGCCGGGGAGCTGTTTTTT; CDR3 protein: CASSQEPGGSAGELFF
J gene: TRBJ1-6; D gene: -; V gene: TRBV21-1; clone size: -; CDR3 DNA: TGTGCCAGCAGCACTTGGCGGGGGACAAAGATTTCACCCCTCCACTTT; CDR3 protein: CASSTWRGTKISPLHF
J gene: TRBJ1-1; D gene: TRBD1; V gene: TRBV5-1; clone size: -; CDR3 DNA: TGCGCCAGCAGCTTGGTGGGACAGGGGAACACTGAAGCTTTCTTT; CDR3 protein: CASSLVGQGNTEAFF
J gene: TRBJ2-7; D gene: TRBD1; V gene: TRBV6-2/TRBV6-3; clone size: -; CDR3 DNA: TGTGCCAGCAGTAGTGGACAGGGTATGGACGAGCAGTACTTC; CDR3 protein: CASSSGQGMDEQYF
J gene: TRBJ1-5; D gene: -; V gene: TRBV28; clone size: -; CDR3 DNA: TGTGCCAGCAGAACCGCCCCGACAGGATCTGGTGAGGGCAATCAGCCCCAGCATTTT; CDR3 protein: CASRTAPTGSGEGNQPQHF
J gene: TRBJ2-1; D gene: TRBD2; V gene: TRBV3-1/TRBV3-2; clone size: -; CDR3 DNA: TGTGCCAGCAGCCATCCTCAACTAGCGGGAGTGGCAGGTAGGCAGTTCTTC; CDR3 protein: CASSHPQLAGVAGRQFF
J gene: TRBJ2-3; D gene: TRBD1; V gene: TRBV4-3; clone size: -; CDR3 DNA: TGCGCCAGCAGCCGGGACAGGGGCGGGCACACGCAGTATTTT; CDR3 protein: CASSRDRGGHTQYF
J gene: TRBJ2-7; D gene: TRBD2; V gene: TRBV9; clone size: -; CDR3 DNA: TGTGCCAGCAGCGTAGCCCCTCTAGCGGGAGGTCTCGCCTACGAGCAGTACTTC; CDR3 protein: CASSVAPLAGGLAYEQYF
J gene: TRBJ2-3; D gene: TRBD2; V gene: TRBV9; clone size: -; CDR3 DNA: TGTGCCAGCAGCGTGGGGGGGCTAGCGGGAGGGAATACGCAGTATTTT; CDR3 protein: CASSVGGLAGGNTQYF
J gene: TRBJ1-5; D gene: -; V gene: TRBV19; clone size: -; CDR3 DNA: TGTGCCAGTAGCGACAGTAGCAATCAGCCCCAGCATTTT; CDR3 protein: CASSDSSNQPQHF
J gene: TRBJ1-5; D gene: -; V gene: TRBV1; clone size: many; CDR3 DNA: TGCACCAGCAGCCCTATCGAAGAAGGTCGGGAACAAGGATGGTTAGGGCCCCAGCATTTT; CDR3 protein: CTSSPIEEGREQGWLGPQHF
J gene: TRBJ1-4; D gene: -; V gene: TRBV7-9; clone size: -; CDR3 DNA: TGTGCCAGCAGCTCCGGTCCACTGTGGGAAAAACTGTTTTTT; CDR3 protein: CASSSGPLWEKLFF
J gene: TRBJ2-3; D gene: -; V gene: TRBV5-1; clone size: -; CDR3 DNA: TGCGCCAGCAGCTTCGGGGGAGGCGCAGATACGCAGTATTTT; CDR3 protein: CASSFGGGADTQYF
J gene: TRBJ2-5; D gene: TRBD2; V gene: TRBV6-5; clone size: -; CDR3 DNA: TGTGCCAGCAGTCATACTAGCGGGAGTGTTGAGACCCAGTACTTC; CDR3 protein: CASSHTSGSVETQYF
J gene: TRBJ1-2; D gene: TRBD1; V gene: TRBV5-1; clone size: -; CDR3 DNA: TGCGCCAGCAGCTTGGAGGGACAGGGGAGCTATGGCTACACCTTC; CDR3 protein: CASSLEGQGSYGYTF
J gene: TRBJ2-2; D gene: -; V gene: TRBV2; clone size: once; CDR3 DNA: TGTGCCAGCACCTTGCAGGGGGGAAACACCGGGGAGCTGTTTTTT; CDR3 protein: CASTLQGGNTGELFF
J gene: TRBJ1-2; D gene: -; V gene: TRBV5-4; clone size: few; CDR3 DNA: TGTGCCAGCAGCTTGAGGGGGGGCCCATCCTTC; CDR3 protein: CASSLRGGPSF
J gene: TRBJ1-1; D gene: -; V gene: TRBV7-9; clone size: -; CDR3 DNA: TGTGCCAGCAGCCTGGCTACGGGTAAGAACACTGAAGCTTTCTTT; CDR3 protein: CASSLATGKNTEAFF
J gene: TRBJ1-3; D gene: -; V gene: TRBV6-1; clone size: -; CDR3 DNA: TGTGCCAGCAGTGACGTCGTCGGCTCTGGAAACACCATATATTTT; CDR3 protein: CASSDVVGSGNTIYF
J gene: TRBJ1-1; D gene: -; V gene: TRBV9; clone size: few; CDR3 DNA: TGTGCCAGCAGCGTAGACAGGAACACTGAAGCTTTCTTT; CDR3 protein: CASSVDRNTEAFF
J gene: TRBJ2-7; D gene: TRBD1; V gene: TRBV15; clone size: -; CDR3 DNA: TGTGCCACCAGCAGGAGGTCCACAGGGGTCACCTACGAGCAGTACTTC; CDR3 protein: CATSRRSTGVTYEQYF
J gene: TRBJ2-1; D gene: TRBD2; V gene: TRBV6-5; clone size: -; CDR3 DNA: TGTGCCAGCAGTTACGGGACTAGCGGGGACAATGAGCAGTTCTTC; CDR3 protein: CASSYGTSGDNEQFF
J gene: TRBJ1-2; D gene: -; V gene: TRBV18; clone size: -; CDR3 DNA: TGTGCCAGCTCACCACTTTTGGACAGCTCTAACTATGGCTACACCTTC; CDR3 protein: CASSPLLDSSNYGYTF
J gene: TRBJ2-7; D gene: -; V gene: TRBV19; clone size: -; CDR3 DNA: TGTGCCAGCGGTAGGGGGTTGAACGAGCAGTACTTC; CDR3 protein: CASGRGLNEQYF
J gene: TRBJ2-5; D gene: TRBD2; V gene: TRBV28; clone size: -; CDR3 DNA: TGTGCCAGCAGTCCCTCATTAGCGGGGGAGACCCAGTACTTC; CDR3 protein: CASSPSLAGETQYF
J gene: TRBJ1-2; D gene: -; V gene: TRBV5-8; clone size: -; CDR3 DNA: TGTGCCAGCAGCAAACGAGTCCCAAACTATGGCTACACCTTC; CDR3 protein: CASSKRVPNYGYTF
J gene: TRBJ2-1; D gene: -; V gene: TRBV28; clone size: -; CDR3 DNA: TGTGCCAGCAGTTCACAGGGCTCCTACAATGAGCAGTTCTTC; CDR3 protein: CASSSQGSYNEQFF
J gene: TRBJ2-3; D gene: -; V gene: TRBV5-1; clone size: -; CDR3 DNA: TGCGCCAGCAGCTGGGGGACTCCTAGCACAGATACGCAGTATTTT; CDR3 protein: CASSWGTPSTDTQYF